This entry concerns a single T cell receptor (beta chain). The record originates from a study of cytomegalovirus exposure and HLA in healthy donors. The CDR3 is made up of 16 amino acids. The germline V gene has CDR1 SGHRS and CDR2 YFSETQ. The trim removed 0 bases at V and 4 bases at J, leaving 5 bases unmatched. Amplification used 60 Vbeta primers and 13 Jbeta primers. The data were produced by immunoSEQ multiplex PCR, yet TCRdb's version contains in-frame clones alone and is incomplete. The sample lists around 78,000 clones, 80% seen once, with 1.1% in the top ten. The chain employs TRBV5-1 and TRBJ2-7; 12 bases match TRBD1. This sequence originates from a male donor in good health and CMV-seronegative. The sequenced sample was PBMCs. This CDR3 reads CASSLDGTGGLYEQYF. The CDR3 DNA follows: TGCGCCAGCAGCTTGGACGGGACAGGGGGCTTATACGAGCAGTACTTC.